This T cell receptor (beta chain) was sequenced in a study of OX40 agonist ivuxolimab in advanced cancers. The V gene's germline CDR1 is MNHNY and CDR2 SVGAGI (reference sequence). The germline V and J ends were trimmed by 2 bases and 1 base, with 8 bases remaining between them. This CDR3 region has 14 residues. Profiled with immunoSEQ multiplex PCR; TCRdb holds only in-frame clones, not every one. The data contain some 69,000 clones, about nine tenths of them seen just once; the ten biggest clones take up approximately 0.5%. The clonotype was recovered from an adult with an advanced solid tumor such as melanoma, head and neck, liver or kidney cancer. This sequence joins TRBV6-6 and TRBJ1-2; possibly TRBD1 for D (5 bases). The sample consisted of CD4+ or CD8+ T cells sorted from blood, taken in a trial of the OX40 agonist ivuxolimab. The CDR3 bases are TGTGCCAGCAGTTACCGGGACCGTAACTATGGCTACACCTTC. Protein: CASSYRDRNYGYTF.